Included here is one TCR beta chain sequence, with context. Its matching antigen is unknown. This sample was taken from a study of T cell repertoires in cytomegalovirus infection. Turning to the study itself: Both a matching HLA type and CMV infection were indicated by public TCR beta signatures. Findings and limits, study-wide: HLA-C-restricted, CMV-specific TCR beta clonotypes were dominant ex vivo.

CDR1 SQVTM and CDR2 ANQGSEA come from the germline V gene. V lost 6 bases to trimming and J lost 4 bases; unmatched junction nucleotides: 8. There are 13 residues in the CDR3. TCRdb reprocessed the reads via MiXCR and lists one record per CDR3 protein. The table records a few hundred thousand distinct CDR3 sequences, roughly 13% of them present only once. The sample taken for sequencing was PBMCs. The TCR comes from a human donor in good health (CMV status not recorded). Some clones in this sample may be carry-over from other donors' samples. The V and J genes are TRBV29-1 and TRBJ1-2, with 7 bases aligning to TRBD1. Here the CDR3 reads CSVDRVSSYGYTF. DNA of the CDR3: TGCAGCGTAGACAGGGTCTCGTCCTATGGCTACACCTTC. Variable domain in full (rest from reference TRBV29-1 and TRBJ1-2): SAVISQKPSRDICQRGTSLTIQCQVDSQVTMMFWYRQQPGQSLTLIATANQGSEATYESGFVIDKFPISRPNLTFSTLTVSNMSPEDSSIYLCSVDRVSSYGYTFGSGTRLTVV.